A selection of T cell receptor beta chains follows, all from one sample in a study of CD8+ T cells in alopecia areata. Sequenced by immunoSEQ multiplex PCR; TCRdb stores in-frame clones only, minus some. The sample has around 100,000 clones, around 71% seen once. The sequences come from CD8+ T cells sorted from blood, collected at approximately week 45, from a patient treated with tofacitinib. Receptors were obtained from a human donor with alopecia areata. Each CDR3 is given with its conserved first and last residue. D genes are given only for firm matches. Not every row has a clone size; where given, it reads once, few, many or a size class.

J gene: TRBJ1-2; clone size: NA; V gene: TRBV7-2; D gene: NA; CDR3 DNA: TGTGCCAGCAGCTTATGGGGTAATGGCTACACCTTC; CDR3 protein: CASSLWGNGYTF
J gene: TRBJ2-7; clone size: NA; V gene: TRBV6-5; D gene: NA; CDR3 DNA: TGTACCAGTAGCCGTAGCTCCTACGAGCAGTACTTC; CDR3 protein: CTSSRSSYEQYF
J gene: TRBJ1-6; clone size: NA; V gene: TRBV4-3; D gene: NA; CDR3 DNA: TGCGCCAGCAGCCAAGATCGGGGGTCTCCCCATTCACCCCTCCACTTT; CDR3 protein: CASSQDRGSPHSPLHF
J gene: TRBJ1-4; clone size: once; V gene: TRBV4-1; D gene: TRBD1; CDR3 DNA: TGCGCCAGCAGCCAAGGGGACAGGGGGCTCCTAACTAATGAAAAACTGTTTTTT; CDR3 protein: CASSQGDRGLLTNEKLFF
J gene: TRBJ2-3; clone size: few; V gene: TRBV6-4; D gene: TRBD1; CDR3 DNA: TGTGCCAGCAGTGACTCGTCCAGGGGGCCAGATACGCAGTATTTT; CDR3 protein: CASSDSSRGPDTQYF
J gene: TRBJ1-1; clone size: NA; V gene: TRBV5-1; D gene: NA; CDR3 DNA: TGCGCCAGCAGCTTCCCAGGGGATGGTGAAGCTTTCTTT; CDR3 protein: CASSFPGDGEAFF
J gene: TRBJ1-1; clone size: NA; V gene: TRBV7-8; D gene: NA; CDR3 DNA: TGTGCCAGCAGCTCCGCCCGACTGGACAGGAACACTGAAGCTTTCTTT; CDR3 protein: CASSSARLDRNTEAFF
J gene: TRBJ1-1; clone size: NA; V gene: TRBV11-2; D gene: NA; CDR3 DNA: TGTGCCAGCAGCTTAGCCATGCGTTCCACTGAAGCTTTCTTT; CDR3 protein: CASSLAMRSTEAFF
J gene: TRBJ2-7; clone size: NA; V gene: TRBV11-2; D gene: NA; CDR3 DNA: TGTGCCAGCAGCTTCGGGATGACCTACGAGCAGTACTTC; CDR3 protein: CASSFGMTYEQYF
J gene: TRBJ2-1; clone size: NA; V gene: TRBV25-1; D gene: NA; CDR3 DNA: TGTGCCAGCGGCCCGGGCAATGAGCAGTTCTTC; CDR3 protein: CASGPGNEQFF
J gene: TRBJ2-7; clone size: NA; V gene: TRBV5-5; D gene: NA; CDR3 DNA: TGTGCCAGCAGCCAAGAGGGTAATTCCGTCAACGAGCAGTACTTC; CDR3 protein: CASSQEGNSVNEQYF
J gene: TRBJ2-3; clone size: NA; V gene: TRBV10-3; D gene: TRBD2; CDR3 DNA: TGTGCCATCAGTGAAAGGGCGGGGGGCCTCACAGATACGCAGTATTTT; CDR3 protein: CAISERAGGLTDTQYF
J gene: TRBJ1-1; clone size: few; V gene: TRBV7-9; D gene: NA; CDR3 DNA: TGTGCCAGCAGCCCTTCAGGAGAAGCTTTCTTT; CDR3 protein: CASSPSGEAFF
J gene: TRBJ1-5; clone size: NA; V gene: TRBV7-6; D gene: TRBD1; CDR3 DNA: TGTGCCAGCAGCTTAACAGGGGAGGTTCATCAGCCCCAGCATTTT; CDR3 protein: CASSLTGEVHQPQHF
J gene: TRBJ1-1; clone size: NA; V gene: TRBV5-4; D gene: NA; CDR3 DNA: TGTGCCAGCAGCCCGGCGGATAACACTGAAGCTTTCTTT; CDR3 protein: CASSPADNTEAFF
J gene: TRBJ1-2; clone size: NA; V gene: TRBV12-5; D gene: TRBD1; CDR3 DNA: TGTGCTAGTGGTGAGGACAGGGATGAAGGCTACACCTTC; CDR3 protein: CASGEDRDEGYTF
J gene: TRBJ1-1; clone size: NA; V gene: TRBV6-5; D gene: NA; CDR3 DNA: TGTGCCAGCAGTTACTCGGAGGGGAACACTGAAGCTTTCTTT; CDR3 protein: CASSYSEGNTEAFF
J gene: TRBJ2-3; clone size: NA; V gene: TRBV20-1; D gene: NA; CDR3 DNA: TGCAGTGCTAGACGGGGGGCGGCGCAGTATTTT; CDR3 protein: CSARRGAAQYF
J gene: TRBJ2-2; clone size: NA; V gene: TRBV5-1; D gene: NA; CDR3 DNA: TGCGCCAGCAGGGCCCCCCGGAACTCGAACACCGGGGAGCTGTTTTTT; CDR3 protein: CASRAPRNSNTGELFF
J gene: TRBJ2-5; clone size: once; V gene: TRBV11-2; D gene: NA; CDR3 DNA: TGTGCCAGCAGCTTCTTAGAGACCCAGTACTTC; CDR3 protein: CASSFLETQYF
J gene: TRBJ2-3; clone size: few; V gene: TRBV5-1; D gene: NA; CDR3 DNA: TGCGCCAGCAGCTTGGAAGGGGTCGGCACAGATACGCAGTATTTT; CDR3 protein: CASSLEGVGTDTQYF
J gene: TRBJ2-3; clone size: NA; V gene: TRBV30; D gene: TRBD1; CDR3 DNA: TGTGCCTGGAGTGGTGTAGGGGGCCCAACAGATACGCAGTATTTT; CDR3 protein: CAWSGVGGPTDTQYF
J gene: TRBJ2-7; clone size: NA; V gene: TRBV30; D gene: NA; CDR3 DNA: TGTGCCTGGATTGGAAAAGTGGGTCCCCCCTACGAGCAGTACTTC; CDR3 protein: CAWIGKVGPPYEQYF
J gene: TRBJ1-2; clone size: many; V gene: TRBV27; D gene: TRBD1; CDR3 DNA: TGTGCCAGCAGTTCGAAAAATACCGGGACAGGGAATGGCTACACCTTC; CDR3 protein: CASSSKNTGTGNGYTF
J gene: TRBJ2-1; clone size: NA; V gene: TRBV2; D gene: TRBD1; CDR3 DNA: TGTGCCAGCGGACAGGGGGCGGGCAATGAGCAGTTCTTC; CDR3 protein: CASGQGAGNEQFF
J gene: TRBJ2-7; clone size: NA; V gene: TRBV29-1; D gene: NA; CDR3 DNA: TGCAGCGTTTTAGGTCGGGACGGCCAGGGTGTCTACGAGCAGTACTTC; CDR3 protein: CSVLGRDGQGVYEQYF
J gene: TRBJ2-7; clone size: NA; V gene: TRBV10-3; D gene: TRBD2; CDR3 DNA: TGTGCCATCAGTGAGTCACTAGCGGGGTCGTACGAGCAGTACTTC; CDR3 protein: CAISESLAGSYEQYF
J gene: TRBJ2-7; clone size: NA; V gene: TRBV27; D gene: TRBD1; CDR3 DNA: TGTGCCAGCAGTTTAGCAGGGGGCGAGCAGTACTTC; CDR3 protein: CASSLAGGEQYF
J gene: TRBJ1-1; clone size: NA; V gene: TRBV2; D gene: NA; CDR3 DNA: TGTGCCAGCAATCCGGACAACATTGAAGCTTTCTTT; CDR3 protein: CASNPDNIEAFF
J gene: TRBJ2-7; clone size: NA; V gene: TRBV11-2; D gene: NA; CDR3 DNA: TGTGCCAGCAGCCTGGGGATGAATTCCTACGAGCAGTACTTC; CDR3 protein: CASSLGMNSYEQYF
J gene: TRBJ1-2; clone size: few; V gene: TRBV29-1; D gene: TRBD1; CDR3 DNA: TGCAGCGTTGAGGGCCGGGACAGCTATGGCTACACCTTC; CDR3 protein: CSVEGRDSYGYTF
J gene: TRBJ1-2; clone size: few; V gene: TRBV4-3; D gene: NA; CDR3 DNA: TGCGCCAGCAGCCAAGTTTTGCGGGGTTGGAGGGGCTACACCTTC; CDR3 protein: CASSQVLRGWRGYTF
J gene: TRBJ2-1; clone size: NA; V gene: TRBV5-1; D gene: TRBD2; CDR3 DNA: TGCGCCAGCAGCTTGCGCCCTAGCGGGGGCCAAACACTCTACAATGAGCAGTTCTTC; CDR3 protein: CASSLRPSGGQTLYNEQFF